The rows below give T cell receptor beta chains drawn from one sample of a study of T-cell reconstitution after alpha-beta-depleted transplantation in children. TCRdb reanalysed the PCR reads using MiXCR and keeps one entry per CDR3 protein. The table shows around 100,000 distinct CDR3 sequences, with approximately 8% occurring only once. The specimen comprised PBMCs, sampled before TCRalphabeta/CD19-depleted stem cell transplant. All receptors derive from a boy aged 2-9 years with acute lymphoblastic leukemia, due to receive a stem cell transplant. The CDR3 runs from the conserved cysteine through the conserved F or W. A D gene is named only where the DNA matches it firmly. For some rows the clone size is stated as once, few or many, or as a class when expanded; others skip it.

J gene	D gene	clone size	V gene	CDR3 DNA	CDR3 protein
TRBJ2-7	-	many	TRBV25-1	TGTGCCAGCAGTGAATGGGGCGAGCAGTACTTC	CASSEWGEQYF
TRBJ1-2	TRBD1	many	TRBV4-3	TGCGCCAGCAGCCAAGACGGGGAGGGGACAGGCTATGGCTACACCTTC	CASSQDGEGTGYGYTF
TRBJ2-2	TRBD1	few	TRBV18	TGTGCCAGCTCACCCCGGGACAGGGTCTTGAACACCGGGGAGCTGTTTTTT	CASSPRDRVLNTGELFF
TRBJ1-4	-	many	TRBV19	TGTGCCAGTAGTAACAGCTTCACAAAACTGTTTTTT	CASSNSFTKLFF
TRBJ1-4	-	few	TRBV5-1	TGCGCCAGCAGCCCAGAGGGGATTGAAAAACTGTTTTTT	CASSPEGIEKLFF
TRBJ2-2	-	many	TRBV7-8	TGTGCCAGCAGCTCGTACAGGGAAACCGGGGAGCTGTTTTTT	CASSSYRETGELFF
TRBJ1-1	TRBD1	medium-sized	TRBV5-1	TGCGCCAGCAGCCGTGGGACAGGTCGGGGCACTGAAGCTTTCTTT	CASSRGTGRGTEAFF
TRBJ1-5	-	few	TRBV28	TGTGCCAGCAGTTTCGGGGGGGAAGGGCAGCCCCAGCATTTT	CASSFGGEGQPQHF
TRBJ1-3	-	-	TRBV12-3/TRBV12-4	TGTGCCAGCAGTTTAGCGTTTTCCGAGACGGGGGGAAACACCATATATTTT	CASSLAFSETGGNTIYF
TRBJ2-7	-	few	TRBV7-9	TGTGCCAGCAGCCTTCTCACATCCTACGAGCAGTACTTC	CASSLLTSYEQYF
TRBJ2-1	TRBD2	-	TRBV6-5	TGTGCCAGCAGCAGGACTAGCGGGGGGGCCCGTCACAATGAGCAGTTCTTC	CASSRTSGGARHNEQFF
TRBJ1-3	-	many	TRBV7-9	TGTGCCAGCAGCTTTTACAGGGACTCTGGAAACACCATATATTTT	CASSFYRDSGNTIYF
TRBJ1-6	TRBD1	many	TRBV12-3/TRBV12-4	TGTGCCAGCAGAGCCGGACAGGGGTCACCCCTCCACTTT	CASRAGQGSPLHF
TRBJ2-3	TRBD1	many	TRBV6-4	TGTGCCAGCAGCCTGACAGGGTCGGTAGATACGCAGTATTTT	CASSLTGSVDTQYF
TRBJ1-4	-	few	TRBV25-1	TGTGCCAGCAGTGAATTCGGAGGGGTAGGGGTCGAAAAACTGTTTTTT	CASSEFGGVGVEKLFF
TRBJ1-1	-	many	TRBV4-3	TGCGCCAGCAGCCAAGATCACCTAAGGTGGACTGAAGCTTTCTTT	CASSQDHLRWTEAFF
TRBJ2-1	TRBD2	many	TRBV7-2	TGTGCCAGCAGCTTAGCGAAGGGACTAGCGGTCAATGAGCAGTTCTTC	CASSLAKGLAVNEQFF
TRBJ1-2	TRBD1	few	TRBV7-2	TGTGCCAGCAGCCTTCGGACAGGGGGCTATGGCTACACCTTC	CASSLRTGGYGYTF
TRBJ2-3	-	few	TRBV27	TGTGCCAGCAGTTTGGGGTTTGGGTCCAGCACAGATACGCAGTATTTT	CASSLGFGSSTDTQYF
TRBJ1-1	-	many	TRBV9	TGTGCCAGCAGCGTAGGGGGTAGGGCCAGCACTGAAGCTTTCTTT	CASSVGGRASTEAFF
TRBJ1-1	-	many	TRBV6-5	TGTGCCAGCAACCCAACAGGGAGTGCTGAAGCTTTCTTT	CASNPTGSAEAFF
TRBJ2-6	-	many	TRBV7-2	TGTGCCAGCAGCTTACTTCTAACTGGGGCCAACGTCCTGACTTTC	CASSLLLTGANVLTF
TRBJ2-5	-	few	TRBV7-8	TGTGCCAGCAGCCACGACAGGCCGGGTTTAGCGACCCAGTACTTC	CASSHDRPGLATQYF
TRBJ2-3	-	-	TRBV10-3	TGTGCCATCAGCACCCAGGATACGCAGTATTTT	CAISTQDTQYF
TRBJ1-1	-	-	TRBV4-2	TGTGCCAGCAGCCAATATTTTGGGGCACCTATGAACACTGAAGCTTTCTTT	CASSQYFGAPMNTEAFF
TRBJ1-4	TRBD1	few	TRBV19	TGTGCCAGTAGTATGGGACAGGGGTTT	CASSMGQGF
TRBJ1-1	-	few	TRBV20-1	TGCAGGGTTCGGGGGGCGAACACTGAAGCTTTCTTT	CRVRGANTEAFF
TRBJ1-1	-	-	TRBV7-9	TGTGCCAGCAGCTTATCAGGGATGTCCACTGAAGCTTTCTTT	CASSLSGMSTEAFF
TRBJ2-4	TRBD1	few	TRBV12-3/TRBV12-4	TGTGCCAGCAGCAGGACAGGGATCGGGACCAAAAACATTCAGTACTTC	CASSRTGIGTKNIQYF
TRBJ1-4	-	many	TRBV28	TGTGCCAGCAGTTTGTCGGGATCAGGGAATGAAAAACTGTTTTTT	CASSLSGSGNEKLFF
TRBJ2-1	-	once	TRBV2	TGTGCCAGCAGTGAAGATAGAGGGTGGGCTCATGAGCAGTTCTTC	CASSEDRGWAHEQFF
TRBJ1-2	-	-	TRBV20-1	TGCAGTGCCCTGCTAGAGCGGTCCTATGGCTACACCTTC	CSALLERSYGYTF
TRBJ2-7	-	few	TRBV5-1	TGCGCCAGCAGTTCGGACGGAGCCTACGAGCAGTACTTC	CASSSDGAYEQYF
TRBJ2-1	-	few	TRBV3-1	TGTGCCAGCAGCCAAGAAGGCGCACTACGGGGGAGGCCTAACAATGAGCAGTTCTTC	CASSQEGALRGRPNNEQFF
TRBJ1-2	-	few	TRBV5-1	TGCGCCAGCAGCCGCGAAGGGGGCTATGGCTACACCTTC	CASSREGGYGYTF
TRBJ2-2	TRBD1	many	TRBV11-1	TGTGCCAGCAGCTTTCCGACCCCCCACTTGGACAGGGGGGAACCCGGGGAGCTGTTTTTT	CASSFPTPHLDRGEPGELFF
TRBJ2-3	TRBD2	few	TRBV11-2	TGTGCCAGCCGGCTCATTCGGGGGGGCGGGGGAGATACGCAGTATTTT	CASRLIRGGGGDTQYF
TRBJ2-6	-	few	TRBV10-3	TGTCCCATCAGCCGAACCCTTATTTCGGGGGCCGACTCTGGGGCCAACGTCCTGACTTTC	CPISRTLISGADSGANVLTF
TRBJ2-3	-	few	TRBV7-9	TGTGCCAGCGTTCCTGGGGGGGGCCATGTGTCTCCAGAGTATTTT	CASVPGGGHVSPEYF
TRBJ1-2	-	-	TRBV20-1	TGCAGTGCTAGAGAAGGCTACACCTTC	CSAREGYTF
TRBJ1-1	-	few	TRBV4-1	TGCGCCAGCAGCCAAGATCCGGGAGGTGATCCCACTGAAGCTTTCTTT	CASSQDPGGDPTEAFF
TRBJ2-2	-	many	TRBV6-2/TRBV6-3	TGTGCCAGCAGTTACTCCCGCCCGACGGATGAAACCGGGGAGCTGTTTTTT	CASSYSRPTDETGELFF